Below are 19 T cell receptor beta chains sequenced from a single sample in a study of post-analysis software for immune sequencing data. Study-wide findings and caveats: The five TRBV segments detected at higher frequency in patients than in controls included TRBV5-6, TRBV5-1 and TRBV20-1.

The antigens for these receptors are not known. Carried by the TCR beta cDNA libraries were unique molecular identifiers. MiXCR, run by TCRdb on the PCR reads, gives a single entry per CDR3 protein. The sample holds some 690,000 distinct CDR3 sequences, approximately 30% seen once. Sequencing used blood. The receptors here all came from a girl aged 5-17 years with multiple sclerosis.

The chain links TRBV24-1 to TRBJ1-2; TRBD1 agrees at 10 bases. The CDR3 has 15 amino acids. V trimming: 5 bases; J trimming: 3 bases; junction bases outside the gene matches: 5. Germline V lookup: CDR1 KGHDR, CDR2 SFDVKD. Here the CDR3 reads CATSGSGQGDYGYTF. The CDR3 DNA reads as TGTGCCACCAGTGGCAGCGGACAGGGGGACTATGGCTACACCTTC.

Turning to this clonotype: Just one base apart from a much larger clone, this may be a read error. The chain links TRBV4-3 to TRBJ2-7; the D is unclear. The CDR3 runs 15 residues. Germline V gene data show CDR1 as LGHNA and CDR2 as YSLEER. Trimming removed 1 base from V and 1 base from J, with 11 bases in between. The CDR3 DNA follows: TGCGCCAGCAGCCAAGCGCTCTCTGGGTCCTACGAGCAGTACTTC. Translation: CASSQALSGSYEQYF.

The chain combines TRBV10-3 with TRBJ2-3; D is perhaps TRBD1 or TRBD2 (5 bases each). The CDR3 spans 17 residues. The ends were cut back, 0 bases at V and 6 bases at J, with 19 bases in the middle. From germline, CDR1 is ENHRY and CDR2 SYGVKD. CDR3 sequence: CAISESGTGVGSDTQYF. CDR3 coding DNA: TGTGCCATCAGTGAGTCAGGAACAGGCGTTGGGAGCGATACGCAGTATTTT.

There are a few counts of this clonotype. V is TRBV4-3 and J is TRBJ2-7; D may be TRBD2 (5 bases). V lost 3 bases and J lost 6, with 21 bases in between. This CDR3 comprises 16 residues. Germline CDR1 LGHNA, CDR2 YSLEER. The CDR3 reads CASSQVFSGSAREQYF. DNA for the CDR3: TGCGCCAGCAGCCAGGTTTTCTCGGGATCGGCCCGCGAGCAGTACTTC.

This sequence joins TRBV20-1 and TRBJ2-5; 7 nucleotides line up with TRBD1. The J call may be wrong; the DNA end is better matched by TRBJ2-7. CDR3 length: 14 residues. Germline V gives CDR1 DFQATT, CDR2 SNEGSKA (reference sequence). CDR3 nucleotides: TGCAGTGCTATCTCGGGGACAGACGGCCACGAGCAGTACTTC. Translating it yields CSAISGTDGHEQYF.

This chain links TRBV14 with TRBJ2-6; unclear D gene. This CDR3 is built from 16 residues. Germline V gene data show CDR1 as SGHDN and CDR2 as FVKESK. The germline V and J ends were trimmed by 0 bases and 0 bases, with 6 bases remaining between them. Here the CDR3 reads CASSQDGRSGANVLTF. CDR3 DNA: TGTGCCAGCAGCCAAGACGGGCGCTCTGGGGCCAACGTCCTGACTTTC.

This clonotype was picked up a small number of times. The chain couples TRBV3-1 to TRBJ1-2; D is undetermined. Between the trimmed V and J ends, which lost 0 bases and 4 bases, there was a span of 9 bases. Germline CDR1 LGHDT, CDR2 YNNKEL (reference sequence). This CDR3 region has 14 residues. The CDR3 DNA follows: TGTGCCAGCAGCCAAGATCCCGGATGCTATGGCTACACCTTC. It translates to CASSQDPGCYGYTF.

This clonotype was observed a few times. The V call is TRBV4-3, the J call TRBJ2-7, with a possible D match to TRBD2 (6 bases). CDR3 size: 14 residues. Germline loops: CDR1 LGHNA, CDR2 YSLEER. Trimming cost V 8 bases and J 6 bases, with 20 bases left between them. CDR3 loop: CASGAYGGLGEQYF. CDR3 DNA: TGCGCCAGCGGGGCCTACGGGGGTCTAGGCGAGCAGTACTTC.

The chain combines TRBV7-9 with TRBJ2-3; D is perhaps TRBD2 (6 bases). CDR1 is SEHNR and CDR2 is FQNEAQ in the germline V gene (reference sequence). V was trimmed by 5 bases and J by 9 bases, leaving 18 bases between them. CDR3 length: 14 residues. The CDR3 protein is CASSGGTSHPTQYF. CDR3 nucleotides: TGTGCCAGCAGCGGCGGGACTTCCCACCCAACGCAGTATTTT.

The genes are TRBV5-1 and TRBJ2-1; the D gene is possibly TRBD1 (6 bases). The germline V gene encodes CDR1 SGHRS and CDR2 YFSETQ. The CDR3 is made up of 16 amino acids. V lost 0 bases to trimming and J lost 5 bases, with 15 bases between them. The CDR3: CASSLGLGTSNNEQFF. DNA for the CDR3: TGCGCCAGCAGCTTGGGATTGGGGACATCCAACAATGAGCAGTTCTTC.

The rearrangement links TRBV9 to TRBJ1-2; D gene unclear. The CDR3 is 11 residues long. The V and J ends lost 4 bases and 7 bases respectively, with 8 bases between them. In germline, CDR1 is SGDLS, CDR2 YYNGEE. Written as DNA, the CDR3 is TGTGCCAGCAGCTCGCGGCGTGGCTACACCTTC. Its translation: CASSSRRGYTF.

The rearrangement joins TRBV10-3 to TRBJ2-3; TRBD1 is a possible D gene (6 bases). The CDR3 is 16 amino acids. The V gene's germline CDR1 is ENHRY and CDR2 SYGVKD. Trimming cost V 6 bases and J 0 bases, with 16 bases left between them. This chain's CDR3 is CAISSEDRTSTDTQYF. CDR3 DNA: TGTGCCATCAGCTCGGAAGACAGGACGAGCACAGATACGCAGTATTTT.

For the CDR3, the DNA is TGTGCCAGCACCTCCCCTCGGCAGGGCGATACGCAGTATTTT. Translation: CASTSPRQGDTQYF. The V and J genes are TRBV11-2 and TRBJ2-3; D might be TRBD1 (5 bases). Trimming stripped 7 bases from V and 6 bases from J, with 17 bases between. The CDR3 loop spans 14 amino acids. The germline V gene has CDR1 SGHAT and CDR2 FQNNGV.

This clonotype turned up a few times. The chain couples TRBV4-3 to TRBJ1-5; TRBD1 is a possible D gene (5 bases). V lost 3 bases and J 8 bases, leaving 17 bases between the germline ends. The CDR3 contains 15 residues. CDR1 is LGHNA and CDR2 is YSLEER in the germline V gene. CDR3 sequence reads: CASSQYGTGREPQHF. CDR3 coding DNA: TGCGCCAGCAGCCAGTACGGGACGGGGCGGGAGCCCCAGCATTTT.

A few counts support this clonotype. The chain employs TRBV27 and TRBJ1-2; 7 positions match TRBD1. V gave up 6 bases and J gave up 3 bases; unmatched junction bases: 7. The CDR3 consists of 14 residues. Germline V gene lookup returns CDR1 MNHEY and CDR2 SMNVEV (reference sequence). CDR3 DNA sequence: TGTGCCAGCAGACCGACAGGGAGGGACTATGGCTACACCTTC. This codes for CASRPTGRDYGYTF.

The genes are TRBV7-2 and TRBJ2-3; D is unclear. This CDR3 is built from 13 residues. Germline lookup yields CDR1 SGHTA and CDR2 FQGNSA. V lost 4 bases and J 6 bases, leaving 11 bases between the germline ends. In DNA form, the CDR3 reads TGTGCCAGCAGCTCCCCGTCCCGGGATACGCAGTATTTT. This encodes CASSSPSRDTQYF.

This clonotype came up a few times. The CDR3 coding sequence is TGTGCCAGCAGTTACTCCCCAGGCCTCCATAGCACAGATACGCAGTATTTT. Protein product: CASSYSPGLHSTDTQYF. The chain links TRBV6-6 to TRBJ2-3; D not certain. Trimming removed 0 bases at V and 0 bases at J, with 13 bases between. Germline V lookup: CDR1 MNHNY, CDR2 SVGAGI (reference sequence). The CDR3 has 17 amino acids.

This clonotype was detected ten times or more. The chain is built from TRBV9 and TRBJ1-5, with D unclear. V lost 0 bases, J lost 3 bases, and 7 bases lay in between. Germline V CDR1 and CDR2: SGDLS, YYNGEE. The CDR3 sequence is 14 residues long. CDR3 nucleotides: TGTGCCAGCAGCGTAGTCGGGGACAATCAGCCCCAGCATTTT. Its translation is CASSVVGDNQPQHF. The full variable domain, with the rest looked up from reference TRBV9 and TRBJ1-5, is DSGVTQTPKHLITATGQRVTLRCSPRSGDLSVYWYQQSLDQGLQFLIQYYNGEERAKGNILERFSAQQFPDLHSELNLSSLELGDSALYFCASSVVGDNQPQHFGDGTRLSIL.

This clonotype was recorded a few times. The chain employs TRBV5-1 and TRBJ2-7, with D perhaps TRBD1 (6 bases). Trimming took 0 bases from V and 1 from J, leaving 11 bases between them. The CDR3 has 15 residues. CDR1 is SGHRS and CDR2 is YFSETQ in the germline V gene. Written as DNA, the CDR3 is TGCGCCAGCAGCTTGGTAGGCGGACAGTCCTACGAGCAGTACTTC. It translates to CASSLVGGQSYEQYF.